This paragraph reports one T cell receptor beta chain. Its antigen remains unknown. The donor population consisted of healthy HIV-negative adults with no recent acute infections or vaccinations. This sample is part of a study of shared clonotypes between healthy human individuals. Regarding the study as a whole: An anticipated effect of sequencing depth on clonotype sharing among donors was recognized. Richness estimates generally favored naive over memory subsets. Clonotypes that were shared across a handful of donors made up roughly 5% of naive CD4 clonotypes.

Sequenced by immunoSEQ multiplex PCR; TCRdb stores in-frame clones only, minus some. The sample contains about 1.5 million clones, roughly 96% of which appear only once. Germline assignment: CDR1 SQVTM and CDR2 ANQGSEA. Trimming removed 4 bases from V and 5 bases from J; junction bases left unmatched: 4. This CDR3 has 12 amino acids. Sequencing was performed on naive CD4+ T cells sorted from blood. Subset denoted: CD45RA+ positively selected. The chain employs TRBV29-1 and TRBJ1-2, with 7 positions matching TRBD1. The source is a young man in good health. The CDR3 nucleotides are TGCAGCGTTGCCACAGGGGATTATGGCTACACCTTC. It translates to CSVATGDYGYTF.